This T cell receptor beta chain was captured in a study of Ad26.COV2.S vaccination and SARS-CoV-2 variants. Whole-study context: Intramuscularly, Ad26.COV2.S was given either once or twice, 56 days apart. Overall study findings and caveats: Researchers cautioned that TCR breadth and depth analyses may have underestimated total T cell responses.

Documented treatment: around 19 received Ad26.COV2.S at low or high dose, single or two shots; roughly five received placebo; per-sample allocation not given. Material that was analyzed had been drawn on day 63 after the first vaccine or placebo injection. The table came from immunoSEQ multiplex PCR; TCRdb's copy has only in-frame clones and leaves some out. Among hundreds of thousands of clones listed, 86% were seen once. This CDR3 has 14 residues. V was cut by 8 bases and J by 8 bases, with 18 bases left in between. Germline CDR1 MDHEN, CDR2 SYDVKM. In its sample, this clone was seen once. Its target is unknown.

This chain joins TRBV28 and TRBJ1-4; TRBD1 is a possible D gene (5 bases). This TCR was recovered from a person between 18 and 59 years old who received the Ad26.COV2.S COVID-19 vaccine or a placebo. Sequencing was performed on peripheral blood, taken in a trial of Ad26.COV2.S vaccine versus placebo. The CDR3 sequence is CASRGAGSSEKLFF. The DNA for the CDR3 is TGTGCCAGCCGAGGGGCAGGGTCTTCGGAAAAACTGTTTTTT.